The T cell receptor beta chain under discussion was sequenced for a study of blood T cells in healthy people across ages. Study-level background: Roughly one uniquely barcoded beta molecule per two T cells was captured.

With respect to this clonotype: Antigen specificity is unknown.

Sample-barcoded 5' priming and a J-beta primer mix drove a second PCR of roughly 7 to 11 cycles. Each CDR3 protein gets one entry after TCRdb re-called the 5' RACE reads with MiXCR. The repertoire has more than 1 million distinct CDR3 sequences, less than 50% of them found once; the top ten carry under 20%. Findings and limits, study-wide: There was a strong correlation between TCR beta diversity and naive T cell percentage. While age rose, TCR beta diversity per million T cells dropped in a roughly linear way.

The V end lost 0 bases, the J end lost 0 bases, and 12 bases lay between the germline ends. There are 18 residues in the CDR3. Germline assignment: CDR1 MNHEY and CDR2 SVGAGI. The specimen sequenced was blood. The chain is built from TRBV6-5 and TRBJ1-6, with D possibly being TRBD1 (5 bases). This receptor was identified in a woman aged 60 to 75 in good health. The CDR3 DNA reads TGTGCCAGCAGTTACTCGAGGGGCACGAGCTCCTATAATTCACCCCTCCACTTT. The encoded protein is CASSYSRGTSSYNSPLHF.